The 14 T cell receptor beta chains presented below share a single source sample, sequenced in a study of early T cells in non-severe SARS-CoV-2 infection. TCRdb fed the 5' RACE reads into MiXCR, producing one record per CDR3 protein. The sample has about 55,000 distinct CDR3 sequences, under 15% seen once. Material: whole blood. The receptors come from an adult who was a healthcare worker with PCR-confirmed SARS-CoV-2 infection or an uninfected control (not recorded which).

There are a few counts of this clonotype. The V call is TRBV10-3, the J call TRBJ2-3, with D tentatively TRBD2 (6 bases). With 2 bases removed from V and 0 bases from J, the gap between germline ends came to 9 bases. The CDR3 is made up of 15 amino acids. In germline, CDR1 is ENHRY, CDR2 SYGVKD. CDR3 loop: CAISEGGVSTDTQYF. The DNA for the CDR3 is TGTGCCATCAGTGAGGGCGGGGTTAGCACAGATACGCAGTATTTT.

This clonotype has ten or more counts. The V and J genes are TRBV20-1 and TRBJ2-3, with a weak D call TRBD2 (5 bases). CDR1 is DFQATT, CDR2 SNEGSKA, per germline (reference sequence). CDR3 length: 18 amino acids. Trimming left V 3 bases short and J 4 bases short, with 26 bases between. CDR3 sequence (DNA): TGCAGTGCTAGGTCCGAGTCGGCGGGCCTTGTGTCGGCAGATACGCAGTATTTT. Translation: CSARSESAGLVSADTQYF.

This clonotype has only a few counts. The V and J genes are TRBV20-1 and TRBJ2-7, with TRBD2 matching over 7 bases. The CDR3 is 16 amino acids. Losses at the gene ends were 0 bases for V and 3 bases for J; bases not matched to a gene: 11. In germline, CDR1 is DFQATT, CDR2 SNEGSKA (reference sequence). CDR3 nucleotides: TGCAGTGCTAGAGATTCAGGGAGGGGATTGTTCTACGAGCAGTACTTC. It is translated as CSARDSGRGLFYEQYF.

The rearrangement links TRBV15 to TRBJ1-1; D may be TRBD1 (5 bases). Germline loops: CDR1 LNHNV, CDR2 YYDKDF (reference sequence). The CDR3 is 13 residues long. Trimming took off 0 bases at V and 11 bases at J, with 13 bases between the two ends. CDR3 sequence reads: CATSREGRVEAFF. CDR3 nucleotides: TGTGCCACCAGCAGAGAGGGCAGGGTGGAGGCTTTCTTT.

This clonotype was detected a few times. This rearrangement joins TRBV11-2 to TRBJ2-1; 11 bases agree with TRBD2. The germline gives CDR1 SGHAT, CDR2 FQNNGV. The J segment lost 6 bases and the V segment lost 1 base, leaving 2 bases of the junction unmatched. The CDR3 is 15 amino acids. DNA for the CDR3: TGTGCCAGCAGCTTAGTAGCGGGGGGGCGCAATGAGCAGTTCTTC. Translated, it gives CASSLVAGGRNEQFF.

This sequence joins TRBV20-1 and TRBJ2-7; D not resolved. The germline CDR1 and CDR2 sequences are DFQATT and SNEGSKA (reference sequence). There are 13 residues in the CDR3. Trimming left V 6 bases short and J 3 bases short, with 15 bases between. The CDR3 nucleotides are TGCAGTGCGCAAGGAGATTGGAGCTACGAGCAGTACTTC. Its translation is CSAQGDWSYEQYF.

This clonotype came up a few times. As DNA, the CDR3 is TGTGCCAGCACCGATAGCGGGGGGGCCTATGGTACGCAGTATTTT. It encodes CASTDSGGAYGTQYF. The gene calls are TRBV6-5 and TRBJ2-3, with 11 bases aligning to TRBD2. The CDR3 totals 15 residues. Trimming at V came to 7 bases and at J to 8 bases, leaving 11 bases not matched to a gene. Germline loops: CDR1 MNHEY, CDR2 SVGAGI.

V and J are TRBV19 and TRBJ1-1; the match to TRBD1 covers 9 bases. V shed 9 bases and J 1 base; nucleotides not matched to a gene: 3. This CDR3 is built from 13 residues. CDR1 is LNHDA, CDR2 SQIVND, per germline (reference sequence). The CDR3, as DNA: TGTGCCAGCCGGGGACAGGGGAACACTGAAGCTTTCTTT. It yields the protein CASRGQGNTEAFF.

This clonotype was observed a few times. This sequence joins TRBV18 and TRBJ1-1; 8 nucleotides agree with TRBD1. The J segment lost 3 bases and the V segment lost 5 bases, leaving 5 bases of the junction unmatched. This CDR3 has 14 amino acids. The V gene's germline CDR1 is KGHSH and CDR2 LQKENI. The CDR3 spells CASSNQGADTEAFF. The DNA of the CDR3 is TGTGCCAGCTCAAATCAGGGGGCGGACACTGAAGCTTTCTTT.

This clonotype was observed a handful of times. The rearrangement joins TRBV11-2 to TRBJ1-1; D ambiguous. The CDR3 is made up of 14 amino acids. V lost 1 base and J lost 1, with 7 bases in between. The germline gives CDR1 SGHAT, CDR2 FQNNGV. The CDR3 region is CASSLGWGNTEAFF. The CDR3 DNA follows: TGTGCCAGCAGCTTAGGTTGGGGGAACACTGAAGCTTTCTTT.

In this sample, this clonotype turned up many times. The rearrangement uses TRBV7-8 and TRBJ1-2; D is undetermined. Per the germline V gene, CDR1 is SGHVS and CDR2 is FQNEAQ. Trimming pared 5 bases from V and 1 base from J, leaving 11 bases between. The CDR3 runs to 14 residues. This CDR3 reads CASSRIQINYGYTF. The CDR3 nucleotides read TGTGCCAGCAGCCGAATACAGATTAACTATGGCTACACCTTC.

This clonotype was observed a few times. CDR3 in DNA: TGTGCCACCAGCACCCGAGCAACCCTCCGGGAGCTGTTTTTT. Encoded protein: CATSTRATLRELFF. The J gene is TRBJ2-2, the V gene TRBV15; D not resolved. The CDR3 runs to 14 residues. V lost 4 bases and J lost 9, with 15 bases in between. From germline, CDR1 is LNHNV and CDR2 YYDKDF (reference sequence).

This clonotype came up a few times. The rearrangement joins TRBV29-1 to TRBJ2-3; D unresolved. The CDR3 is 13 amino acids. Germline values: CDR1 SQVTM, CDR2 ANQGSEA. The V end lost 7 bases, the J end lost 2 bases, and 13 bases lay between the germline ends. The CDR3 here is CSAVSQNTDTQYF. CDR3 coding DNA: TGCAGCGCTGTGTCTCAAAACACAGATACGCAGTATTTT.

This clonotype was counted at least ten times. The V and J genes are TRBV15 and TRBJ1-1; 8 positions agree with TRBD1. Germline V gene data show CDR1 as LNHNV and CDR2 as YYDKDF (reference sequence). J gave up 1 base and V 0 bases, and 4 bases lay outside the gene matches. This CDR3 region has 16 residues. The CDR3 reads CATSRDQDRENTEAFF. The CDR3 nucleotides are TGTGCCACCAGCAGAGACCAGGACAGGGAGAACACTGAAGCTTTCTTT.